The rows below give T cell receptor beta chains drawn from one sample of a study of blood T cell repertoires in COVID-19. Assay used: immunoSEQ multiplex PCR; TCRdb lists only in-frame clones, some missing. The table shows roughly 270,000 clones, with 75% to 85% occurring only once. The sample consisted of peripheral blood. These receptors were collected from a man aged 45-65 years with active or convalescent COVID-19. Both conserved end residues are part of each CDR3. The D gene is left open where the match is weak. Part of the rows lack a size; the others show once, few, many or a class for expanded clones.

TRBJ1-5	TRBV6-2/TRBV6-3	-	-	TGTGCCAGCAGTCCACAGGGAATCCCCCAGCATTTT	CASSPQGIPQHF
TRBJ2-3	TRBV11-2	TRBD2	-	TGTGCCAGCAGCCCTCGGACTAGCGGGAGTTCGGATACGCAGTATTTT	CASSPRTSGSSDTQYF
TRBJ1-3	TRBV7-2	TRBD1	-	TGTGCCAGCAGCGTGAGACAGGGCTCTGGAAACACCATATATTTT	CASSVRQGSGNTIYF
TRBJ1-1	TRBV19	-	-	TGTGCCAGTAGAAGGGCAGGACGGGAGAACACTGAAGCTTTCTTT	CASRRAGRENTEAFF
TRBJ1-5	TRBV7-2	-	-	TGTGCCAGCAGCTTAGTAAATCAGCCCCAGCATTTT	CASSLVNQPQHF
TRBJ2-7	TRBV9	TRBD2	-	TGTGCCAGCAGCTACCGACTAGCGGCCGAGCAGTACTTC	CASSYRLAAEQYF
TRBJ2-3	TRBV28	TRBD2	-	TGTGCCAGCAGTTTCTTGGTTCTAGCGGCTAGCACAGATACGCAGTATTTT	CASSFLVLAASTDTQYF
TRBJ2-1	TRBV9	-	-	TGTGCCAGCAGCGCCGGTCCGGGACTGACCTACAATGAGCAGTTCTTC	CASSAGPGLTYNEQFF
TRBJ2-3	TRBV2	TRBD2	once	TGTGCCAGCAGGAAGACTAGCGGGAGGGCCTCCCCCACAGATACGCAGTATTTT	CASRKTSGRASPTDTQYF
TRBJ2-1	TRBV7-2	-	-	TGTGCCAGCAGCATTAGGGGTCCTTCAGGTGGTGAGCAGTTCTTC	CASSIRGPSGGEQFF
TRBJ1-1	TRBV5-1	-	-	TGCGCCAGCAGCCGCCGGGGAGGGGGAGTGGAGAACACTGAAGCTTTCTTT	CASSRRGGGVENTEAFF
TRBJ2-1	TRBV4-1	TRBD2	-	TGCGCCAGCAGCCTGCCCCTATCTCCTAGCGGGCTTTACAATGAGCAGTTCTTC	CASSLPLSPSGLYNEQFF
TRBJ1-6	TRBV7-2	-	-	TGTGCCAGCAGCCCGGAGGGTAATTCACCCCTCCACTTT	CASSPEGNSPLHF
TRBJ2-7	TRBV24-1	-	-	TGTGCCACCAGTAAAGGGGCATCGGACGAGCAGTACTTC	CATSKGASDEQYF
TRBJ2-5	TRBV30	TRBD1	-	TGTGCCTGGAGTGTACAGGGACAGGGGTCAGAGACCCAGTACTTC	CAWSVQGQGSETQYF
TRBJ1-2	TRBV10-3	-	-	TGTGCCATCAGCCTCCACGGGGGATCTAACTATGGCTACACCTTC	CAISLHGGSNYGYTF
TRBJ2-1	TRBV24-1	TRBD2	once	TGTGCCACCGGCGGGGCTAGCGGTAGCTCCTACAATGAGCAGTTCTTC	CATGGASGSSYNEQFF
TRBJ1-1	TRBV29-1	-	-	TGCAGCGTTGCGGGGCAGGGAGGGCGCACTGAAGCTTTCTTT	CSVAGQGGRTEAFF
TRBJ1-5	TRBV15	-	-	TGTGCCACCAGCAGGGACACCCTTAGCAATCAGCCCCAGCATTTT	CATSRDTLSNQPQHF
TRBJ1-3	TRBV5-1	-	-	TGCGCCAGCAGCTTGGGTGGCGGAACCTACTCTGGAAACACCATATATTTT	CASSLGGGTYSGNTIYF
TRBJ1-3	TRBV10-3	TRBD1	-	TGTGCCATCAGCCCGGACAGGTCTGGAAACACCATATATTTT	CAISPDRSGNTIYF
TRBJ2-6	TRBV10-2	TRBD1	-	TGCGCCAGCAGGCCAGGGGGCGCGTCTGGGGCCAACGTCCTGACTTTC	CASRPGGASGANVLTF
TRBJ1-2	TRBV29-1	TRBD1	-	TGCAGCGTTGAACCTGAGGACAGGGTTGGTGGCTACACCTTC	CSVEPEDRVGGYTF
TRBJ2-1	TRBV25-1	TRBD1	-	TGTGCCAGCAGTAAGACAGGGAGCAATGAGCAGTTCTTC	CASSKTGSNEQFF
TRBJ2-3	TRBV12-5	TRBD2	-	TGTGCTAGTGGCAGTACTAGCGGGAGACCAGATACGCAGTATTTT	CASGSTSGRPDTQYF
TRBJ1-1	TRBV5-4	-	-	TGTGCCAGCAGCACCCCTGCGGGCCCCTCGACTGAAGCTTTCTTT	CASSTPAGPSTEAFF
TRBJ1-6	TRBV5-3	-	-	TGTGCCAGAACCCCAATCGGGTCAGGGGCCCCCTTAGGGTCACCCCTCCACTTT	CARTPIGSGAPLGSPLHF
TRBJ2-1	TRBV5-6	-	-	TGTGCCAGCAGCTTTGACACCGAGCAGTTCTTC	CASSFDTEQFF
TRBJ2-7	TRBV4-1	TRBD1	few	TGCGCCAGCAGCCAATCTCTCGGACAGGGGAGGTACGAGCAGTACTTC	CASSQSLGQGRYEQYF
TRBJ2-1	TRBV18	TRBD1	-	TGTGCCAGCTCACCGACCGGACAGGGGAACAATGAGCAGTTCTTC	CASSPTGQGNNEQFF
TRBJ2-3	TRBV4-1	TRBD1	-	TGCGCCAGCAGCCCCCTCAGGGGGCGCGGGCAGTATTTT	CASSPLRGRGQYF
TRBJ1-2	TRBV6-6	TRBD1	-	TGTGCCAGCAGACGGGACAGGGAACACTATGGCTACACCTTC	CASRRDREHYGYTF
TRBJ2-7	TRBV5-1	-	-	TGCGCCAGCAGCTTGCCCAGCTACGAGCAGTACTTC	CASSLPSYEQYF
TRBJ1-2	TRBV12-3/TRBV12-4	-	once	TGTGCCAGCAACCCAGGGGCTAACTATGGCTACACCTTC	CASNPGANYGYTF
TRBJ2-1	TRBV7-2	TRBD2	-	TGTGCCAGCAGCTTAGGGCTAGCGGGAGGGCCAAGAGAGTACAATGAGCAGTTCTTC	CASSLGLAGGPREYNEQFF
TRBJ2-7	TRBV5-1	TRBD2	few	TGCGCCAGCAGCTACGGACTAGCGGGAGCCTACGAGCAGTACTTC	CASSYGLAGAYEQYF
TRBJ2-5	TRBV30	TRBD2	-	TGTGCCTGGAGTGTACGAAGGACTAGCGGGAGTAGAGAGACCCAGTACTTC	CAWSVRRTSGSRETQYF
TRBJ1-2	TRBV5-6	-	-	TGTGCCAGCAGCTTGTACCTGTACAGGGACTATGGCTACACCTTC	CASSLYLYRDYGYTF
TRBJ2-1	TRBV30	-	-	TGTGCCTGGCGAGGGGCAACTTACAATGAGCAGTTCTTC	CAWRGATYNEQFF
TRBJ1-2	TRBV7-8	-	-	TGTGCCAGCAGCTGGGAGACGGGTGCTAACTATGGCTACACCTTC	CASSWETGANYGYTF
TRBJ2-7	TRBV5-8	-	-	TGTGCCAGCAGCTTGGCCCCGGACGGAGGGTTGGAGCAGTACTTC	CASSLAPDGGLEQYF
TRBJ2-7	TRBV7-2	TRBD2	-	TGTGCCAGCAGCTTTCTACCAGCGGGAGGGCCGTCTGAGCAGTACTTC	CASSFLPAGGPSEQYF
TRBJ2-3	TRBV24-1	TRBD1	-	TGTGCCACCAGTGATCCTACAGGGGGCTTGGATACGCAGTATTTT	CATSDPTGGLDTQYF
TRBJ1-2	TRBV5-6	TRBD1	-	TGTGCCAGCAGCTTGACAGGGGGCGGACCCTATGGCTACACCTTC	CASSLTGGGPYGYTF
TRBJ2-7	TRBV7-6	-	-	TGTGCCAGCAGCCAGGGTGTTCCTGCACACGAGCAGTACTTC	CASSQGVPAHEQYF
TRBJ1-5	TRBV5-4	TRBD1	-	TGTGCCAGCAGCGACAAACCAGGGGGCAGTCAGCCCCAGCATTTT	CASSDKPGGSQPQHF
TRBJ1-1	TRBV19	TRBD1	-	TGTGCCAGTACCCCTGGGACAGGGCGGACTTTCTTT	CASTPGTGRTFF
TRBJ2-2	TRBV5-5	TRBD1	-	TGTGCCAGCAGCTCCTCGGGACAGGTACCTACCGGGGAGCTGTTTTTT	CASSSSGQVPTGELFF
TRBJ1-2	TRBV29-1	-	-	TGCAGCGTTGGCGGGGGCTATGGCTACACCTTC	CSVGGGYGYTF
TRBJ1-5	TRBV15	-	-	TGTGCCACCAGCAGAGATCTGGCAGGGCTTCAGCCCCAGCATTTT	CATSRDLAGLQPQHF
TRBJ1-5	TRBV18	-	-	TGTGCCAGCTCACCAAACGCGCAGGGGCGGGGGGCCGGACAGCCCCAGCATTTT	CASSPNAQGRGAGQPQHF
TRBJ2-7	TRBV6-2/TRBV6-3	-	once	TGTGCCAGCAGTCAGGGGAGCTCCTACGAGCAGTACTTC	CASSQGSSYEQYF
TRBJ1-4	TRBV7-2	-	-	TGTGCCAGCAGCTTAGGGGGAGGGGATGAAAAACTGTTTTTT	CASSLGGGDEKLFF
TRBJ2-2	TRBV14	-	-	TGTGCCAGCAGCCCCACCTTGGCGGGTCTAACCGGGGAGCTGTTTTTT	CASSPTLAGLTGELFF
TRBJ2-7	TRBV7-2	-	-	TGTGCCAGCACCCTAGTATCGGCCCTCTCCTACGAGCAGTACTTC	CASTLVSALSYEQYF
TRBJ2-5	TRBV3-1/TRBV3-2	-	-	TGTGCCAGCAGCGTCGCAGGGGGGGAGACCCAGTACTTC	CASSVAGGETQYF
TRBJ2-7	TRBV7-2	TRBD1	-	TGTGCCAGCAGCTTAGAGTGGGGACAGGGGCGCTACGAGCAGTACTTC	CASSLEWGQGRYEQYF
TRBJ2-3	TRBV10-1	-	-	TGCGCCAGCTCTAGGCCGGGCACAGATACGCAGTATTTT	CASSRPGTDTQYF